The clone carrying this T cell receptor (beta chain) was observed a few times. TCRdb recomputed calls from the 5' RACE reads with MiXCR, one row per CDR3 protein. Among about 350,000 distinct CDR3 sequences listed, roughly 8% were seen once. The sample comes from a study of T cells after yellow fever vaccination. This clonotype originated in a man in his late teens or twenties who received the YFV17D yellow fever vaccine. Sequences were derived from PBMCs, sampled 45 days after the first yellow fever vaccination.

The CDR3 coding sequence is TGCGCCAGCAGTCACGCTGGGGGCAACTATGGCTACACCTTC. Amino acid sequence: CASSHAGGNYGYTF. The genes are TRBV5-1 and TRBJ1-2, with a tentative D call TRBD1 (6 bases). This CDR3 has 14 residues. V was clipped by 5 bases and J by 2 bases, with 13 bases between them. Germline V gives CDR1 SGHRS, CDR2 YFSETQ.